The 30 T cell receptor beta chains reported below all come from one sample, sequenced in a study of T-cell reconstitution after alpha-beta-depleted transplantation in children. Preparing the TCRbeta library involved the use of unique molecular identifiers. TCRdb re-called the PCR reads with MiXCR, one entry per CDR3 protein. The table lists approximately 230,000 distinct CDR3 sequences, more than 20% of them singletons. The sequencing here drew on PBMCs, mostly from graft donor cells, taken 360 days after TCRalphabeta/CD19-depleted stem cell transplant. The receptors were sampled from a female patient aged 2-10 years who had a stem cell transplant for congenital amegakaryocytic thrombocytopenia, so the T cells may come from the graft donor.

This rearrangement joins TRBV21-1 to TRBJ2-7. TRBV21-1 is shown as a pseudogene. The CDR3 consists of 12 residues. CDR3 nucleotide sequence: TGTGCCAGCAGCAAAAGGTACTACGAGCAGTACTTC. Translated, it gives CASSKRYYEQYF.

The rearrangement joins TRBV6-1 to TRBJ1-6; D perhaps matches TRBD1 (6 bases). The germline gives CDR1 MNHNS, CDR2 SASEGT. The CDR3 contains 15 residues. V lost 6 bases to trimming and J lost 2 bases, with 11 bases between them. CDR3 sequence (DNA): TGTGCCAGCAGAAGGGGGTCGACCTATAATTCACCCCTCCACTTT. Amino acids: CASRRGSTYNSPLHF.

The rearrangement uses TRBV3-1 and TRBJ2-5; the match to TRBD2 covers 7 bases. This CDR3 has 14 amino acids. Germline V gene data show CDR1 as LGHDT and CDR2 as YNNKEL (reference sequence). V lost 5 bases and J lost 5; bases outside the gene matches: 8. CDR3 sequence reads: CASSYREVAETQYF. The CDR3 DNA reads TGTGCCAGCAGCTACCGGGAGGTAGCGGAGACCCAGTACTTC.

The chain has TRBV11-1 and TRBJ1-1; perhaps TRBD1 as D (5 bases). Per germline, CDR1 SGHAT and CDR2 FQDESV (reference sequence). The V gene lost 3 bases and the J gene lost 4 bases, with 12 bases spanning the gap. This CDR3 is 14 amino acids long. CDR3: CASSFSPGGTEAFF. The CDR3 DNA reads TGTGCCAGCAGCTTTTCCCCGGGGGGCACTGAAGCTTTCTTT.

This clonotype was counted many times. The chain couples TRBV29-1 to TRBJ2-1; perhaps TRBD2 as D (5 bases). Between the trimmed V and J ends, which lost 3 bases and 8 bases, there was a span of 11 bases. The CDR3 loop spans 12 amino acids. Germline lookup yields CDR1 SQVTM and CDR2 ANQGSEA. The CDR3 protein is CSVESGYHEQFF. CDR3 in DNA: TGCAGCGTTGAGTCGGGGTACCATGAGCAGTTCTTC.

This clonotype was recorded a few times. The rearrangement uses TRBV7-9 and TRBJ1-5; tentatively, D is TRBD1 (5 bases). V lost 3 bases, J lost 0 bases, and 15 bases lay in between. Germline CDR1 SEHNR, CDR2 FQNEAQ (reference sequence). The CDR3 consists of 17 residues. The CDR3 bases are TGTGCCAGCAGCTTCTCAGGGAACGGAAATAGCAATCAGCCCCAGCATTTT. Its translation is CASSFSGNGNSNQPQHF.

This clonotype occurred a few times. V gene TRBV28 combines with J gene TRBJ2-3, with 11 bases lining up with TRBD1. Germline V gene lookup returns CDR1 MDHEN and CDR2 SYDVKM. The V gene end was trimmed by 4 bases and the J gene end by 5 bases; junction bases not matched to a gene: 14. The CDR3 covers 18 residues. CDR3 region: CASSSPLGTGGFLDTQYF. CDR3 nucleotides: TGTGCCAGCAGTTCCCCTCTCGGGACAGGGGGATTTTTAGATACGCAGTATTTT.

In its sample, this clonotype was seen a few times. The rearrangement joins TRBV12-3 or TRBV12-4 to TRBJ2-7; a possible D gene is TRBD2 (7 bases). This CDR3 region has 12 residues. V was trimmed by 8 bases and J by 6 bases, leaving 14 bases between them. The CDR3 loop reads CASGGGPSEQYF. The CDR3 bases are TGTGCCAGCGGGGGGGGGCCTAGCGAGCAGTACTTC.

This clonotype came up a few times. The germline gene is not matched at one end of the junction; a read error may be the cause. The gene calls are TRBV4-3 and TRBJ2-2; either TRBD1 or TRBD2 may supply D (5 bases each). The germline CDR1 and CDR2 sequences are LGHNA and YSLEER. The CDR3 extends over 14 amino acids. The DNA for the CDR3 is TGCGCCAGCACCCCTGGGACGAAAACCGGGGAGCTGTTTTTT. Its protein product is CASTPGTKTGELFF.

This clonotype was observed a handful of times. The CDR3 protein is CASSFGLAVTDTQYF. As DNA, the CDR3 is TGTGCCAGCAGTTTCGGACTAGCTGTAACAGATACGCAGTATTTT. This chain joins TRBV2 and TRBJ2-3; 8 bases line up with TRBD2. CDR1 and CDR2 from the germline V gene are SNHLY and FYNNEI. J gave up 3 bases and V 5 bases, and 7 bases lay outside the gene matches. The CDR3 has 15 residues.

This clonotype was detected only a few times. The chain links TRBV5-4 to TRBJ1-1; no firm D call. Trimming removed 4 bases from V and 1 base from J, with 11 bases in between. Germline CDR1 reads SGHNT; CDR2 reads YYREEE (reference sequence). This CDR3 comprises 14 residues. CDR3 DNA: TGTGCCAGCAGCATAGGACCGCGGAACACTGAAGCTTTCTTT. The encoded protein is CASSIGPRNTEAFF.

The rearrangement links TRBV2 to TRBJ2-7, with TRBD1 matching 7 bases. Per the germline V gene, CDR1 is SNHLY and CDR2 is FYNNEI. This CDR3 has 14 residues. J lost 5 bases, V lost 6 bases, and 10 bases had no gene match. The CDR3, as DNA: TGTGCCAGCAGCCAGACAGGGCCGCTCCACGAGCAGTACTTC. This codes for CASSQTGPLHEQYF.

The genes are TRBV30 and TRBJ1-1; TRBD1 aligns across 7 bases. The CDR3 runs 13 residues. The V segment lost 4 bases and the J segment 4 bases; nucleotides outside the gene matches: 6. Germline lookup yields CDR1 GTSNPN and CDR2 SVGIG (reference sequence). The CDR3 bases are TGTGCCTGGAAGATTCAGGGGGTCACTGAAGCTTTCTTT. It encodes CAWKIQGVTEAFF.

The V and J genes are TRBV12-3 or TRBV12-4 and TRBJ1-2; TRBD1 matches 9 bases. The CDR3 is 12 residues long. The J segment lost 4 bases and the V segment lost 9 bases, leaving 3 bases of the junction unmatched. The CDR3 here is CASSQGAYGYTF. DNA for the CDR3: TGTGCCAGTTCACAGGGGGCCTATGGCTACACCTTC.

The V and J genes are TRBV28 and TRBJ1-1; 7 bases map to TRBD1. J was trimmed by 1 base and V by 4 bases; bases with no gene match: 6. The CDR3 extends over 15 amino acids. From germline, CDR1 is MDHEN and CDR2 SYDVKM. CDR3: CASSSPGQWNTEAFF. Written as DNA, the CDR3 is TGTGCCAGCAGTTCCCCGGGACAGTGGAACACTGAAGCTTTCTTT.

This sequence joins TRBV11-2 and TRBJ2-7; perhaps TRBD1 as D (6 bases). The CDR3 is 18 amino acids. Germline V lookup: CDR1 SGHAT, CDR2 FQNNGV. Trimming shortened V by 2 bases and J by 3 bases, and 23 bases separated the two germline ends. In nucleotides, the CDR3 is TGTGCCAGCAGCTTATGTATTAACCGGGACACAACTTACTACGAGCAGTACTTC. It codes for CASSLCINRDTTYYEQYF.

This clonotype has just a few counts. The J gene is TRBJ2-1, the V gene TRBV10-3; weak D call: TRBD2 (8 bases). V was trimmed by 4 bases and J by 9 bases, leaving 25 bases between them. Germline V gene data show CDR1 as ENHRY and CDR2 as SYGVKD. The CDR3 is made up of 17 amino acids. The chain's CDR3 is CAISAGTRGGGFREQFF. CDR3 in DNA: TGTGCCATCAGTGCCGGGACTAGAGGGGGCGGGTTCCGTGAGCAGTTCTTC.

This clonotype has a handful of counts. At one end, the junction sequence differs from germline, possibly due to a read error. CDR3 bases: TGTGCCAGCAGCCAAGGACTAGTCTCCTACAATGAGCAGCTCTTC. As protein: CASSQGLVSYNEQLF. The chain uses TRBV3-1 and TRBJ2-1, with D possibly TRBD2 on 6 matching bases. In germline, CDR1 is LGHDT, CDR2 YNNKEL (reference sequence). CDR3 size: 15 residues.

The chain combines TRBV24-1 with TRBJ2-7; D is undetermined. V lost 5 bases, J lost 7 bases, and 14 bases lay in between. This CDR3 is built from 13 residues. Germline lookup yields CDR1 KGHDR and CDR2 SFDVKD. The CDR3 loop reads CATSGSPVEEQYF. Written as DNA, the CDR3 is TGTGCCACCAGTGGCTCCCCTGTTGAGGAGCAGTACTTC.

This clonotype was found many times. In DNA, the CDR3 is TGCGCCAGCAGCTCGCCGGGACAGGTTTATGGCTACACCTTC. The encoded protein is CASSSPGQVYGYTF. The genes are TRBV5-1 and TRBJ1-2; 8 bases match TRBD1. The V gene's germline CDR1 is SGHRS and CDR2 YFSETQ. V shed 3 bases, J shed 5 bases, and the junction held 6 bases outside the gene matches. The CDR3 spans 14 residues.

Notes on this clonotype: This clone may be a read error of a much larger clone one base away. The chain employs TRBV7-2 and TRBJ2-1; 8 bases line up with TRBD2. This CDR3 spans 16 amino acids. V was pared by 0 bases and J by 6 bases, with 7 bases of the junction left unmatched. Germline V gives CDR1 SGHTA, CDR2 FQGNSA. The CDR3 sequence is CASSLAGTRSANEQFF. The CDR3 DNA reads TGTGCCAGCAGCTTAGCAGGGACTAGAAGTGCCAATGAGCAGTTCTTC. Full variable domain (rest looked up from reference TRBV7-2 and TRBJ2-1): GAGVSQSPSNKVTEKGKDVELRCDPISGHTALYWYRQSLGQGLEFLIYFQGNSAPDKSGLPSDRFSAERTGGSVSTLTIQRTQQEDSAVYLCASSLAGTRSANEQFFGPGTRLTVL.

The chain recombines TRBV2 with TRBJ1-2; no reliable D call. The ends were cut back, 5 bases at V and 4 bases at J, with 14 bases in the middle. The length of the CDR3 is 14 residues. CDR1 SNHLY and CDR2 FYNNEI come from the germline V gene. CDR3 region: CASSYNQDIYGYTF. CDR3 nucleotide sequence: TGTGCCAGCAGTTATAACCAGGATATCTATGGCTACACCTTC.

V gene TRBV28 combines with J gene TRBJ2-7, with 7 bases matching TRBD2. J lost 0 bases, V lost 3 bases, and 2 bases had no gene match. CDR3 length equals 14 residues. Germline loops: CDR1 MDHEN, CDR2 SYDVKM. CDR3: CASSFGGYSYEQYF. The CDR3 DNA sequence: TGTGCCAGCAGTTTCGGGGGGTACTCCTACGAGCAGTACTTC.

In this sample, this clonotype turned up a few times. The chain carries TRBV7-9 and TRBJ1-1; tentative D call: TRBD1 (5 bases). Deletions cut 3 bases from V and 1 base from J, with 12 bases between. CDR1 SEHNR and CDR2 FQNEAQ come from the germline V gene (reference sequence). The CDR3 consists of 15 residues. The CDR3, as DNA: TGTGCCAGCAGCTTGGGGGACCGCAAGAACACTGAAGCTTTCTTT. Protein: CASSLGDRKNTEAFF.

This clonotype has more than one count but fewer than ten. The rearrangement uses TRBV7-8 and TRBJ2-3; no clear D gene. The CDR3 contains 18 residues. Germline-derived CDR1 and CDR2 are SGHVS and FQNEAQ. The V and J ends lost 5 bases and 4 bases respectively, with 25 bases between them. Here the CDR3 reads CASSTIRKGPKCPDTQYF. As DNA, the CDR3 is TGTGCCAGCAGCACTATCAGAAAAGGACCCAAATGCCCAGATACGCAGTATTTT.

This clonotype was detected a few times. The rearrangement joins TRBV12-3 or TRBV12-4 to TRBJ2-2, with TRBD1 matching 11 bases. This CDR3 has 14 residues. V lost 6 bases, J lost 5 bases, and 2 bases stayed unmatched. The CDR3 sequence is CASRGTGGTGELFF. DNA of the CDR3: TGTGCCAGCAGGGGGACAGGGGGGACCGGGGAGCTGTTTTTT.

The V gene is TRBV5-6, the J gene TRBJ1-5; tentatively, D is TRBD1 (5 bases). The CDR3 sequence is 18 residues long. The germline V and J ends were trimmed by 3 bases and 1 base, with 20 bases remaining between them. CDR1 is SGHDT, CDR2 YYEEEE, per germline. The CDR3 coding sequence is TGTGCCAGCAGCTGGGAGTCGACAGCTAAGATCAGCAATCAGCCCCAGCATTTT. It translates to CASSWESTAKISNQPQHF.

The rearrangement uses TRBV20-1 and TRBJ2-1; the D is unclear. This CDR3 contains 14 residues. Germline V gene lookup returns CDR1 DFQATT and CDR2 SNEGSKA (reference sequence). V gave up 3 bases and J gave up 2 bases, with 11 bases separating them. As DNA, the CDR3 is TGCAGTGCTAGTCCCAGGACCACCTACAATGAGCAGTTCTTC. Amino acids: CSASPRTTYNEQFF.

This clonotype appeared once. The rearrangement joins TRBV11-2 to TRBJ2-7; D is undetermined. This CDR3 contains 15 residues. Per germline, CDR1 SGHAT and CDR2 FQNNGV. With 1 base removed from V and 5 bases from J, the gap between germline ends came to 15 bases. The CDR3 protein is CASSLAGRGRNEQYF. CDR3 bases: TGTGCCAGCAGCTTAGCAGGTCGCGGTCGCAACGAGCAGTACTTC.

This clonotype has more than one count but fewer than ten. The V gene is TRBV20-1, the J gene TRBJ2-1; TRBD2 matches 9 bases. The CDR3 is 13 amino acids. After removal of 2 bases from V and 8 bases from J, the junction contained 4 bases not matched to a gene. Germline CDR1 and CDR2: DFQATT and SNEGSKA (reference sequence). CDR3 nucleotides: TGCAGTGCTAGACTAGCGGGATCCCATGAGCAGTTCTTC. Translated, it gives CSARLAGSHEQFF.